This TCR beta chain was recorded in a study of blood T cell repertoires in COVID-19. Whole-study context: Collection of acute and convalescent COVID-19 samples took place in the United States, Italy and Spain.

Using immunoSEQ multiplex PCR, the repertoire was profiled, and TCRdb retains in-frame clones only, with some absent. The top ten clones hold roughly 8.4% of a sample with over 95,000 clones, around nine tenths of them seen once. This CDR3 has 17 amino acids. Germline V CDR1 and CDR2: LGHDT, YNNKEL (reference sequence). The V segment lost 4 bases and the J segment 3 bases; nucleotides outside the gene matches: 9. The source material was peripheral blood. The chain carries TRBV3-1 (or the pseudogene TRBV3-2) and TRBJ2-1, with 10 nucleotides matching TRBD2. This receptor was obtained from a woman between 65 and 79 years old who had recovered from COVID-19. The CDR3 region has the DNA TGTGCCAGCAGCCGACGTAAACTAGCGGGGTTCTACAATGAGCAGTTCTTC. This codes for CASSRRKLAGFYNEQFF.